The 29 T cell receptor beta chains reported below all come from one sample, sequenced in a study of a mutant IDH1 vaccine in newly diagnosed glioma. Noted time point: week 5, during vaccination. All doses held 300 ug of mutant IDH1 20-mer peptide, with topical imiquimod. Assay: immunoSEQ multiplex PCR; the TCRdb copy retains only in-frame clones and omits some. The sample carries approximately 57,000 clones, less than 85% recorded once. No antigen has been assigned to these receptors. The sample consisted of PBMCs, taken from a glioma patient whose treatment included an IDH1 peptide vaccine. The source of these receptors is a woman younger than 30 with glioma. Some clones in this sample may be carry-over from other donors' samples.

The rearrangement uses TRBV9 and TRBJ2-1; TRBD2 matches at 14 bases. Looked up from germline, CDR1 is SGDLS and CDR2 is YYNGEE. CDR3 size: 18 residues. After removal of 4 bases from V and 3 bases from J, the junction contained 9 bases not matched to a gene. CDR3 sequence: CASSTGTSGRVLYNEQFF. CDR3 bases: TGTGCCAGCAGCACAGGGACTAGCGGGAGAGTACTCTACAATGAGCAGTTCTTC.

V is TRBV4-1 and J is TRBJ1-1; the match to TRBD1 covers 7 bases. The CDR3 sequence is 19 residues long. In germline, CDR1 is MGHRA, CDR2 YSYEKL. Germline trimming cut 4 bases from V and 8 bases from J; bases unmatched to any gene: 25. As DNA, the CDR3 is TGCGCCAGCAGCCGACTACAATCGAACGACCGGGACAGCGCACGGGAAGCTTTCTTT. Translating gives CASSRLQSNDRDSAREAFF.

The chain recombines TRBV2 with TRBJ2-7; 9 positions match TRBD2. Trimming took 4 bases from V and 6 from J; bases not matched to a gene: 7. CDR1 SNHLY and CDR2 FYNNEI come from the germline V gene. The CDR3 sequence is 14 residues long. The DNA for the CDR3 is TGTGCCAGCAGTGGGGGACTAGCCTCTCTCGAGCAGTACTTC. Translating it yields CASSGGLASLEQYF.

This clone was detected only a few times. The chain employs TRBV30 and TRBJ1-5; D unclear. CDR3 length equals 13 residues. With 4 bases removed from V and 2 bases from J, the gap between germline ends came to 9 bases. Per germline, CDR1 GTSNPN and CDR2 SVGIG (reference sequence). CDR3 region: CAWNHGGNQPQHF. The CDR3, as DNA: TGTGCCTGGAATCATGGAGGCAATCAGCCCCAGCATTTT.

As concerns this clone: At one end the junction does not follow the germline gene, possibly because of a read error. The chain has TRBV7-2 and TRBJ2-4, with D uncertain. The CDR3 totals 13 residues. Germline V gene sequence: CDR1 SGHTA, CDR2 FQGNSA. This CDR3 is CASCLGPPLRRYF. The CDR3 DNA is TGTGCCAGCTGCTTGGGCCCCCCTTTAAGGAGGTACTTC.

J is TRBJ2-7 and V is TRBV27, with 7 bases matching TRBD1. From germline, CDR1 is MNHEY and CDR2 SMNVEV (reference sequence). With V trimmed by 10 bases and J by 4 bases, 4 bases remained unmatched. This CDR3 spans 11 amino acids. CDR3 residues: CATNRGYEQYF. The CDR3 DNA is TGTGCCACGAACAGGGGATACGAGCAGTACTTC.

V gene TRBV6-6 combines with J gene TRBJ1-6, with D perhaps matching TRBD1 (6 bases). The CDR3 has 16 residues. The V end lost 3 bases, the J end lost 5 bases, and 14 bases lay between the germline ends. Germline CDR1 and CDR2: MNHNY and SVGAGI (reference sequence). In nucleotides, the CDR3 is TGTGCCAGCAGTTATGGGGGCGCAAGGGATAATTCACCCCTCCACTTT. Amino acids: CASSYGGARDNSPLHF.

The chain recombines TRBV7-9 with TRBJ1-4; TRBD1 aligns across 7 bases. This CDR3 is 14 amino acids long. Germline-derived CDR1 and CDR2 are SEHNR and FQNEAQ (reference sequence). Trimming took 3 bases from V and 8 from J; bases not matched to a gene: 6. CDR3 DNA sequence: TGTGCCAGCAGCTTCTCAGGGGGAGGGGAAAAACTGTTTTTT. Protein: CASSFSGGGEKLFF.

The CDR3 DNA sequence: TGCAGCATCTTAGGACAGGGAGGTTTTGAGCAGTTCTTC. This encodes CSILGQGGFEQFF. This chain connects TRBV29-1 to TRBJ2-1, with 8 nucleotides matching TRBD1. With 8 bases clipped from V and 9 bases from J, the junction kept 12 bases outside the gene matches. Germline V gene data show CDR1 as SQVTM and CDR2 as ANQGSEA. The CDR3 spans 13 residues.

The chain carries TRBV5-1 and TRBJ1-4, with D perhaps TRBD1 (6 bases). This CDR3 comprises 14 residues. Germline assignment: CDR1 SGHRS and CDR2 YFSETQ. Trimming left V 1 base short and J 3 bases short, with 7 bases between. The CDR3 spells CASSLTGPNEKLFF. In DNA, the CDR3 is TGCGCCAGCAGCTTGACAGGGCCTAATGAAAAACTGTTTTTT.

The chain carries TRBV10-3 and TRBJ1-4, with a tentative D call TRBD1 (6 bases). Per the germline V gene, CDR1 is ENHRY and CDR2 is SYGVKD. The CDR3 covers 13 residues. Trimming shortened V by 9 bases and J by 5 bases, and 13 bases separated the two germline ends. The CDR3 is CAMGQGPNEKLFF. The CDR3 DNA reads TGTGCCATGGGTCAGGGGCCCAATGAAAAACTGTTTTTT.

The CDR3 coding sequence is TGTGCCAGCAGCTTAGTGGGACAGGGACCCTACGAGCAGTACTTC. Its protein is CASSLVGQGPYEQYF. This chain joins TRBV11-2 and TRBJ2-7; the match to TRBD1 covers 9 bases. Germline CDR1 and CDR2: SGHAT and FQNNGV. The CDR3 extends over 15 amino acids. After removal of 1 base from V and 2 bases from J, the junction contained 3 bases not matched to a gene.

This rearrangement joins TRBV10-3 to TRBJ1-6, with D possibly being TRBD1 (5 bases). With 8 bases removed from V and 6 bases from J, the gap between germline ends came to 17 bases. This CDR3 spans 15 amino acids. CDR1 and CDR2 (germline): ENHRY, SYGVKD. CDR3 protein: CAIARAGSLNSPLHF. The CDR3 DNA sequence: TGTGCCATCGCCAGGGCAGGGTCCCTTAATTCACCCCTCCACTTT.

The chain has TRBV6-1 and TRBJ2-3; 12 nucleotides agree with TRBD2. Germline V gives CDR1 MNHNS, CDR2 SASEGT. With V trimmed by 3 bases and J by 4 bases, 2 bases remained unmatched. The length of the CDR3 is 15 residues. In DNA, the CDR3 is TGTGCCAGCAGTGATCCTAGCGGGAGGGCAGATACGCAGTATTTT. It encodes CASSDPSGRADTQYF.

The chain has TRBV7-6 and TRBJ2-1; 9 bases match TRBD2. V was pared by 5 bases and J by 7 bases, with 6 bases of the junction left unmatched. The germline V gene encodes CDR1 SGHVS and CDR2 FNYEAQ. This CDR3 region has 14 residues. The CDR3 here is CASSAAGGPNEQFF. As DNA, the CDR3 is TGTGCCAGCAGCGCCGCGGGGGGGCCAAATGAGCAGTTCTTC.

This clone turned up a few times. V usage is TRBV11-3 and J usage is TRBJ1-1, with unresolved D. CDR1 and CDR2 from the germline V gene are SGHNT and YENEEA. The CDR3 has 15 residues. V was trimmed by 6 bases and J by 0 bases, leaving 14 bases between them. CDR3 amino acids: CASSTTTTVNTEAFF. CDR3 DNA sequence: TGTGCCAGCAGTACGACCACTACGGTGAACACTGAAGCTTTCTTT.

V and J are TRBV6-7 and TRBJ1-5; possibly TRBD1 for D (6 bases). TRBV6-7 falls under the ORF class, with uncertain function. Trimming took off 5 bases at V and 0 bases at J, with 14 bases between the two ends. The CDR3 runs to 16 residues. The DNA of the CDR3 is TGTGCCAGCAGTAACGGGACACCATATAGCAATCAGCCCCAGCATTTT. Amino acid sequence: CASSNGTPYSNQPQHF.

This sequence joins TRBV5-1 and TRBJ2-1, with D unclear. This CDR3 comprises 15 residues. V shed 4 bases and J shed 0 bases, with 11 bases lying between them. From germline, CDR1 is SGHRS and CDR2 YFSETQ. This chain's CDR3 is CASSPPGRSYNEQFF. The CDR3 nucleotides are TGCGCCAGCAGCCCCCCTGGGCGCTCCTACAATGAGCAGTTCTTC.

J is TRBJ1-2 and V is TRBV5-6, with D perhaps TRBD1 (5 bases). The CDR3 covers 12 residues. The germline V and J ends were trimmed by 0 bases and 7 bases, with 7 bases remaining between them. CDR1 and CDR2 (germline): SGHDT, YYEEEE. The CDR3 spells CASSLGQSGYTF. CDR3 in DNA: TGTGCCAGCAGCTTGGGACAGAGTGGCTACACCTTC.

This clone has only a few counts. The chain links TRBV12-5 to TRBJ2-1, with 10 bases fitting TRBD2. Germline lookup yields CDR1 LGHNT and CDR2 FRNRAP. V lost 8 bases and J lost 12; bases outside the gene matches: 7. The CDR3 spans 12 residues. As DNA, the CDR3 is TGTGCTAGTCTAGCGGGAGAGGGGATGCAGTTCTTC. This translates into CASLAGEGMQFF.

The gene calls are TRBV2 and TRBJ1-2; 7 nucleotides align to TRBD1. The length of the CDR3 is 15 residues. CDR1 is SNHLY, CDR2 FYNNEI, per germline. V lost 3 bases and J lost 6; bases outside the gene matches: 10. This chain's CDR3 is CASSDDLRQGHGYTF. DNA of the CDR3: TGTGCCAGCAGTGACGACCTCAGACAGGGTCATGGCTACACCTTC.

In DNA, the CDR3 is TGTGCCAGCAGCAACACCGGGGAGCTGTTTTTT. Translated: CASSNTGELFF. J is TRBJ2-2 and V is TRBV7-2; D is unresolved. CDR1 is SGHTA and CDR2 is FQGNSA in the germline V gene. Trimming shortened V by 5 bases and J by 2 bases, and 0 bases separated the two germline ends. This CDR3 comprises 11 residues.

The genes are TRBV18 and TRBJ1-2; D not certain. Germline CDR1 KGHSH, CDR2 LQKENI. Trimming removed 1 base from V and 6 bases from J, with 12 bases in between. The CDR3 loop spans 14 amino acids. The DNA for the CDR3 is TGTGCCAGCTCACCACTCCCCGGGGTCCATGGCTACACCTTC. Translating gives CASSPLPGVHGYTF. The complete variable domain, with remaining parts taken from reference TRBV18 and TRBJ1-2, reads NAGVMQNPRHLVRRRGQEARLRCSPMKGHSHVYWYRQLPEEGLKFMVYLQKENIIDESGMPKERFSAEFPKEGPSILRIQQVVRGDSAAYFCASSPLPGVHGYTFGSGTRLTVV.

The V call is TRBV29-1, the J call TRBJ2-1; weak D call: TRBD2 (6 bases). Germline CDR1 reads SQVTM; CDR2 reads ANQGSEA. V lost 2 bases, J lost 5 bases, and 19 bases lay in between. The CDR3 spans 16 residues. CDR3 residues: CSVERAGGYRDNEQFF. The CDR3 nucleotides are TGCAGCGTTGAAAGGGCCGGGGGTTACCGGGACAATGAGCAGTTCTTC.

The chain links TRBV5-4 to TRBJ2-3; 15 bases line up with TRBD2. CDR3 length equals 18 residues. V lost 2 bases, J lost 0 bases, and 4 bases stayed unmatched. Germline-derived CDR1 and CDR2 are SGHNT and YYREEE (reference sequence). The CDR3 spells CASSFGTSGRFSTDTQYF. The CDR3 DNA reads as TGTGCCAGCAGCTTCGGGACTAGCGGGAGGTTTAGCACAGATACGCAGTATTTT. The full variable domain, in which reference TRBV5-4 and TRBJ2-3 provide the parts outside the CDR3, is ETGVTQSPTHLIKTRGQQVTLRCSSQSGHNTVSWYQQALGQGPQFIFQYYREEENGRGNFPPRFSGLQFPNYSSELNVNALELDDSALYLCASSFGTSGRFSTDTQYFGPGTRLTVL.

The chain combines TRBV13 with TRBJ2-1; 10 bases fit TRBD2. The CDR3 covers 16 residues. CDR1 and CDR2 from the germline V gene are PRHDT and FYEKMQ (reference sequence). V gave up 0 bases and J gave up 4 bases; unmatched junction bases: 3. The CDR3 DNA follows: TGTGCCAGCAGCTTAGGAGTAGCGGGGGGATACAATGAGCAGTTCTTC. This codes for CASSLGVAGGYNEQFF.

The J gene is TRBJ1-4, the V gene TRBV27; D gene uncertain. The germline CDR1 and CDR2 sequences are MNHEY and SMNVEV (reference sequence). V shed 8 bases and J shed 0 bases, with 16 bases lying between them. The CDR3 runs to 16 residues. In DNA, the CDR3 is TGTGCCAGCTGGATTCCCCCGGGTGCAACTAATGAAAAACTGTTTTTT. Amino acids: CASWIPPGATNEKLFF.

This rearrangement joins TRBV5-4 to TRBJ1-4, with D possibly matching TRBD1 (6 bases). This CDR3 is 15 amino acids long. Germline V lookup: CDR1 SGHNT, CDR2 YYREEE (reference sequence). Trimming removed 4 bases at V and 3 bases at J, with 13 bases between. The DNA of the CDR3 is TGTGCCAGCAGCATTCAGGGGTGGGCTAATGAAAAACTGTTTTTT. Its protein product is CASSIQGWANEKLFF.

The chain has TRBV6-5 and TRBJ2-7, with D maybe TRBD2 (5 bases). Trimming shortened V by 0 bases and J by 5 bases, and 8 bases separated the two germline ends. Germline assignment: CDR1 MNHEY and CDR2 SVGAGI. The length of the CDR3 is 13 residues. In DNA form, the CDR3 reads TGTGCCAGCAGTTACTCGGCGGGTAACGAGCAGTACTTC. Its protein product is CASSYSAGNEQYF.